These T cell receptor beta chains were read from a single sample in a study of T cells in Graves' hyperthyroidism and ophthalmopathy. From the multiplex PCR reads, TCRdb called clonotypes with MiXCR, one entry per CDR3 protein. Seen here are 300,000 to 450,000 distinct CDR3 sequences, roughly 18% observed once, and the top ten hold roughly 16%. The sample comprised blood. These receptors all come from a woman aged 40 to 50 with Graves' ophthalmopathy. CDR3s include the opening cysteine and the closing phenylalanine or tryptophan. The D gene is left open where the match is weak. Size tells how often a clone was seen (once, few, many) or the class of an expanded clone, and some rows leave it out.

abundance: many
v_gene: TRBV2
j_gene: TRBJ1-2
d_gene: NA
CDR3nt: TGTGCCAGCAGTGAAGCCCTGGACTATGGCTACACCTTC
CDR3aa: CASSEALDYGYTF

abundance: many
v_gene: TRBV20-1
j_gene: TRBJ1-1
d_gene: NA
CDR3nt: TGCAGTGCCAGACGGGACACCAACACTGAAGCTTTCTTT
CDR3aa: CSARRDTNTEAFF

abundance: many
v_gene: TRBV28
j_gene: TRBJ2-7
d_gene: NA
CDR3nt: TGTGCCAGCAGTTTAGGACACGGTTTGGGCGAGCAGTACTTC
CDR3aa: CASSLGHGLGEQYF

abundance: NA
v_gene: TRBV2
j_gene: TRBJ2-5
d_gene: TRBD1
CDR3nt: TGTGCCAGCAGTGAGGTGACAGGGGGCATCCAAGAGACCCAGTACTTC
CDR3aa: CASSEVTGGIQETQYF

abundance: NA
v_gene: TRBV19
j_gene: TRBJ2-1
d_gene: TRBD2
CDR3nt: TGTGCCAGTAGTACCGAGACTAGCGGGAGATCGTTCGAGCAGTTCTTC
CDR3aa: CASSTETSGRSFEQFF

abundance: many
v_gene: TRBV2
j_gene: TRBJ2-7
d_gene: NA
CDR3nt: TGTGCCAGCAGTGAGAGGAGCCTCTACGAGCAGTACTTC
CDR3aa: CASSERSLYEQYF

abundance: NA
v_gene: TRBV11-2
j_gene: TRBJ1-2
d_gene: NA
CDR3nt: TGTGCCAGCAGCCCCCGTCAGGGGCGCGAAGGGGGGCGGGGCTACACCTTC
CDR3aa: CASSPRQGREGGRGYTF

abundance: many
v_gene: TRBV15
j_gene: TRBJ2-5
d_gene: NA
CDR3nt: TGTGCCACCAGAGAGGGTGGACTGGAGACCCAGTACTTC
CDR3aa: CATREGGLETQYF

abundance: NA
v_gene: TRBV28
j_gene: TRBJ2-7
d_gene: TRBD2
CDR3nt: TGTGCCAGCAGTTCACATAGCGGGATACCCTCTTGGGGGCAGTACTTC
CDR3aa: CASSSHSGIPSWGQYF

abundance: many
v_gene: TRBV27
j_gene: TRBJ2-2
d_gene: TRBD2
CDR3nt: TGTGCCAGCAATCGACTAGCGGTGAACACCGGGGAGCTGTTTTTT
CDR3aa: CASNRLAVNTGELFF

abundance: many
v_gene: TRBV20-1
j_gene: TRBJ1-2
d_gene: TRBD1
CDR3nt: TGCAGTCCGACCCAGGGGGCGGGCAGTGGCTACACCTTC
CDR3aa: CSPTQGAGSGYTF

abundance: NA
v_gene: TRBV4-3
j_gene: TRBJ2-5
d_gene: TRBD2
CDR3nt: TGCGCCAGCAGCCAAGATTCGGGGGGGCCGGCCGGTGGTGAGACCCAGTACTTC
CDR3aa: CASSQDSGGPAGGETQYF

abundance: many
v_gene: TRBV6-5
j_gene: TRBJ1-6
d_gene: TRBD1
CDR3nt: TGTGCCAGCAGTTACTCCAGTGGACAGGTCTTTAATTCACCCCTCCACTTT
CDR3aa: CASSYSSGQVFNSPLHF

abundance: many
v_gene: TRBV20-1
j_gene: TRBJ1-1
d_gene: TRBD1
CDR3nt: TGCAGTGCCCCAGACAGGGCGGGATGGGCTTTCTTT
CDR3aa: CSAPDRAGWAFF

abundance: many
v_gene: TRBV24-1
j_gene: TRBJ1-1
d_gene: NA
CDR3nt: TGTGCCACCACTCAGGGAAGACACACTGAAGCTTTCTTT
CDR3aa: CATTQGRHTEAFF

abundance: many
v_gene: TRBV3-1
j_gene: TRBJ1-2
d_gene: NA
CDR3nt: TGTGCCAGCAGCCAAGGACTGATTAACTATGGCTACACCTTC
CDR3aa: CASSQGLINYGYTF

abundance: many
v_gene: TRBV28
j_gene: TRBJ2-3
d_gene: NA
CDR3nt: TGTGCCAGCAGTTTGAGAGGGGGTCAGTACGTATATACGCAGTATTTT
CDR3aa: CASSLRGGQYVYTQYF

abundance: many
v_gene: TRBV6-5
j_gene: TRBJ1-5
d_gene: NA
CDR3nt: TGTGCCAGCAGAAAGGAGCTTAGCAATCAGCCCCAGCATTTT
CDR3aa: CASRKELSNQPQHF

abundance: many
v_gene: TRBV5-1
j_gene: TRBJ2-3
d_gene: TRBD2
CDR3nt: TGCGCCAGCAGCTTGGGACTAGCGGGATCTCCTAGCACAGATACGCAGTATTTT
CDR3aa: CASSLGLAGSPSTDTQYF

abundance: few
v_gene: TRBV5-1
j_gene: TRBJ2-2
d_gene: TRBD2
CDR3nt: TGCGCCAGCAGCGTACCGGGACTAAGGATCACCGGGGAGCTGTTTTTT
CDR3aa: CASSVPGLRITGELFF

abundance: many
v_gene: TRBV7-9
j_gene: TRBJ1-1
d_gene: NA
CDR3nt: TGTGCCAGCAGCTTAGATGGGGAGAACACTGAAGCTTTCTTT
CDR3aa: CASSLDGENTEAFF

abundance: few
v_gene: TRBV9
j_gene: TRBJ2-2
d_gene: NA
CDR3nt: TGTGCCAGCAGCGTCTACTACACCGGGGAGCTGTTTTTT
CDR3aa: CASSVYYTGELFF

abundance: many
v_gene: TRBV28
j_gene: TRBJ1-2
d_gene: TRBD1
CDR3nt: TGTGCCAGCAGTCCCATAGGACAGGCTCACTATGGCTACACCTTC
CDR3aa: CASSPIGQAHYGYTF

abundance: many
v_gene: TRBV4-1
j_gene: TRBJ2-5
d_gene: TRBD2
CDR3nt: TGCGCCAGCAGCCACGGACTAGCGGGACCACAAGAGACCCAGTACTTC
CDR3aa: CASSHGLAGPQETQYF

abundance: many
v_gene: TRBV19
j_gene: TRBJ2-5
d_gene: NA
CDR3nt: TGTGCCAGTAAAGGAGAGACCCAGTACTTC
CDR3aa: CASKGETQYF

abundance: NA
v_gene: TRBV5-1
j_gene: TRBJ2-3
d_gene: TRBD2
CDR3nt: TGCGCCAGCACAACGGGGGGGGGTTGGACAGATACGCAGTATTTT
CDR3aa: CASTTGGGWTDTQYF

abundance: many
v_gene: TRBV6-1
j_gene: TRBJ2-5
d_gene: NA
CDR3nt: TGTGCCAGCAGTAAGGGGGGGAGAGAGACCCAGTACTTC
CDR3aa: CASSKGGRETQYF

abundance: NA
v_gene: TRBV7-9
j_gene: TRBJ2-7
d_gene: NA
CDR3nt: TGTGCCAGCAGCTTATCGGAGCTTTACGAGCAGTACTTC
CDR3aa: CASSLSELYEQYF

abundance: NA
v_gene: TRBV6-1
j_gene: TRBJ2-7
d_gene: NA
CDR3nt: TGTGCCAGCAGTACAACCAGCTACGAGCAGTACTTC
CDR3aa: CASSTTSYEQYF

abundance: many
v_gene: TRBV11-2
j_gene: TRBJ1-2
d_gene: NA
CDR3nt: TGTGCCAGCAGCTCCACTGAAGCTAACTATGGCTACACCTTC
CDR3aa: CASSSTEANYGYTF

abundance: NA
v_gene: TRBV20-1
j_gene: TRBJ2-7
d_gene: TRBD2
CDR3nt: TGCAGTGCTAGAGGGGCTAGCGGGGGTACCTACGAGCAGTACTTC
CDR3aa: CSARGASGGTYEQYF

abundance: many
v_gene: TRBV7-9
j_gene: TRBJ1-5
d_gene: NA
CDR3nt: TGTGCCAGCAGCTTCCCTGACAGCAATCAGCCCCAGCATTTT
CDR3aa: CASSFPDSNQPQHF

abundance: NA
v_gene: TRBV6-1
j_gene: TRBJ2-2
d_gene: NA
CDR3nt: TGTGCCCACCGGGACGCCGCGAACACCGGGGAGCTGTTTTTT
CDR3aa: CAHRDAANTGELFF

abundance: many
v_gene: TRBV19
j_gene: TRBJ1-5
d_gene: NA
CDR3nt: TGTGCCAGTAGTATCAGGGATGATCAGCCCCAGCATTTT
CDR3aa: CASSIRDDQPQHF

abundance: many
v_gene: TRBV12-3/TRBV12-4
j_gene: TRBJ2-7
d_gene: NA
CDR3nt: TGTGCCAGCAGTTTTCAGGCAGACTTCTACGAGCAGTACTTC
CDR3aa: CASSFQADFYEQYF

abundance: many
v_gene: TRBV29-1
j_gene: TRBJ2-5
d_gene: NA
CDR3nt: TGCAGCGTTGACGGCCTGGAAGAGACCCAGTACTTC
CDR3aa: CSVDGLEETQYF

abundance: many
v_gene: TRBV15
j_gene: TRBJ2-5
d_gene: NA
CDR3nt: TGTGCCACCAGCAGGCGACTAGACCAAGAGACCCAGTACTTC
CDR3aa: CATSRRLDQETQYF

abundance: many
v_gene: TRBV19
j_gene: TRBJ2-2
d_gene: NA
CDR3nt: TGTGCCAGTAGTTCCAGAGTAGCGGCCACGGGACAGCTGTTTTTT
CDR3aa: CASSSRVAATGQLFF

abundance: NA
v_gene: TRBV6-1
j_gene: TRBJ2-7
d_gene: NA
CDR3nt: TGTGCCAGCAACCAGGGAGTTCTGTCCTACGAGCAGTACTTC
CDR3aa: CASNQGVLSYEQYF

abundance: many
v_gene: TRBV7-9
j_gene: TRBJ2-4
d_gene: TRBD2
CDR3nt: TGTGCCAGCAGCTTAGTTCCCGGGGGGAACATTCAGTACTTC
CDR3aa: CASSLVPGGNIQYF

abundance: many
v_gene: TRBV19
j_gene: TRBJ2-4
d_gene: NA
CDR3nt: TGTGCCAGTAGCGACACAGGGTTCACCAAAAACATTCAGTACTTC
CDR3aa: CASSDTGFTKNIQYF

abundance: many
v_gene: TRBV7-2
j_gene: TRBJ2-2
d_gene: NA
CDR3nt: TGTGCCAGCAGCTTAGTCAGGGGGGGTACCGGGGAGCTGTTTTTT
CDR3aa: CASSLVRGGTGELFF

abundance: many
v_gene: TRBV11-2
j_gene: TRBJ1-3
d_gene: NA
CDR3nt: TGTGCCAGCAGCGGCGTGCGGGGGAATTATAGAAACACCATATATTTT
CDR3aa: CASSGVRGNYRNTIYF

abundance: many
v_gene: TRBV6-2/TRBV6-3
j_gene: TRBJ2-7
d_gene: NA
CDR3nt: TGTGCCAGCAGTGATACAGGGAGCTCCTACGAGCAGTACTTC
CDR3aa: CASSDTGSSYEQYF

abundance: many
v_gene: TRBV5-1
j_gene: TRBJ2-7
d_gene: NA
CDR3nt: TGCGCCAGCAGTGCCCGTTCCACCTACGAGCAGTACTTC
CDR3aa: CASSARSTYEQYF

abundance: few
v_gene: TRBV11-2
j_gene: TRBJ2-7
d_gene: NA
CDR3nt: TGTGCCAGCAGCTTAGACGGGAGAGCCTACGAGCAGTACTTC
CDR3aa: CASSLDGRAYEQYF